Included here is one TCR beta chain sequence, with context. The data were obtained in a study of T-cell memory formation after mild COVID-19. Germline lookup yields CDR1 LGHDT and CDR2 YNNKEL (reference sequence). With 0 bases removed from V and 8 bases from J, the gap between germline ends came to 5 bases. This CDR3 comprises 12 residues. Each CDR3 protein is one row after TCRdb ran MiXCR on the 5' RACE reads. Seen here are around 340,000 distinct CDR3 sequences, roughly 13% observed once, and the top ten hold over 20%. This clonotype originated in a man younger than 35 who had mild COVID-19 (a few samples of this study predate the infection). Cell type and time point are not known. The specimen sequenced was PBMCs or a T cell subset sorted from them (not recorded which). This chain connects TRBV3-1 to TRBJ1-3; maybe TRBD1 (5 bases). DNA of the CDR3: TGTGCCAGCAGCCAAGAGGGGGACACCATATATTTT. Its translation is CASSQEGDTIYF.